The clone carrying this T cell receptor (beta chain) showed up just once. Original data processing: Reference gene primers were amplified, and this amplification served to estimate nucleated cell counts. Sequencing was performed with immunoSEQ multiplex PCR; in TCRdb, only in-frame clones are kept and a portion is missing. The DNA was the basis for D and trimming; V, J and clone size are from that table. This table has around 80,000 clones, about four fifths appearing once. V lost 2 bases to trimming and J lost 1 base; unmatched junction nucleotides: 1. The CDR3 length is 15 residues. In germline, CDR1 is MNHEY, CDR2 SVGAGI. This record comes from a study of blood T cell repertoires in COVID-19. Study overall: Acute and convalescent COVID-19 specimens originated in the United States, Italy and Spain. PBMCs, B-cell-depleted T cells, or T cells were the source of the cDNA or gDNA that made up the material.

Sequenced input: peripheral blood. The clonotype was recovered from a woman of 80 years or more with active or convalescent COVID-19. The chain is built from TRBV6-5 and TRBJ2-2, with 7 positions matching TRBD2. DNA for the CDR3: TGTGCCAGCAGTTACGGGGGGGAGAACACCGGGGAGCTGTTTTTT. This codes for CASSYGGENTGELFF.